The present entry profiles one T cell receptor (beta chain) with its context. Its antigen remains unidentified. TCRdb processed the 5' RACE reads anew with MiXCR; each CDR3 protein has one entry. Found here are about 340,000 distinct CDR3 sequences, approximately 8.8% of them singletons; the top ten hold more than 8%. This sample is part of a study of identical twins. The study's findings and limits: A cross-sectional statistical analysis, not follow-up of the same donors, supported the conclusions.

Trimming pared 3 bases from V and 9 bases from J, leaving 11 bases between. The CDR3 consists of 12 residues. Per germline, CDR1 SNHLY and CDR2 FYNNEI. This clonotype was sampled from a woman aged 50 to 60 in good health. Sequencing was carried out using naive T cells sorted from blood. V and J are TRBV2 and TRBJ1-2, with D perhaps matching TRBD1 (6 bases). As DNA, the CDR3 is TGTGCCAGCAGTGACATCGACAGGCGCTACACCTTC. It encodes CASSDIDRRYTF.